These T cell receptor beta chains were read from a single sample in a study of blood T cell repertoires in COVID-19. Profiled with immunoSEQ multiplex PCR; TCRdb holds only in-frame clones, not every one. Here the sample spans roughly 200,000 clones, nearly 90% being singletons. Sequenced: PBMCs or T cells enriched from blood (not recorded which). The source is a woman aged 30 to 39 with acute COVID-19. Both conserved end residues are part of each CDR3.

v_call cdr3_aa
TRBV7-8 CASSLESVGTNEKLFF
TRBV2 CAGGTGGTDTQYF
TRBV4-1 CASSSERGGFTDTQYF
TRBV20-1 CSASNYEQYF
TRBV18 CASSPRQGGDTEAFF
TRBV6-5 CASMLISKPNEKLFF
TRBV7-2 CASSWTQGRNQPQHF
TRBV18 CASSPLSPTVEKLFF
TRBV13 CASSRGGSYEQYF
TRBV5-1 CASSFTGLNTEAFF
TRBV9 CASSPSSGLITEAFF
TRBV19 CASSLTVSQETQYF
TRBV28 CASNPRGQGARAFF
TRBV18 CASSDYPGQKTTFF
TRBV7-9 CASSLGRGIQYF
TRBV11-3 CASSQHRGQEDTQYF
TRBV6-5 CASTEGGDEQFF
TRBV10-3 CAIGAGGTEAFF
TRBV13 CASSLGTGALNEQFF
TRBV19 CASNEGVGEKLFF
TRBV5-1 CASSPGTEKIYNEQFF
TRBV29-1 CSVGKGRTSGTWIQETQYF
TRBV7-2 CASSPETGFPTPYNSPLHF
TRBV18 CASSPGPSDYGYTF
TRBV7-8 CASSPPWLNTEAFF
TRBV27 CASSLWAGINQPQHF
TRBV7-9 CAIPHLLSLNDRSYNEQFF
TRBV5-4 CASSSDRPTDTQYF
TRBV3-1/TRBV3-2 CASSLRTGMNTEAFF
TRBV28 CASSLLRQKVSSGANVLTF
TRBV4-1 CASSQDSSATNEKLFF
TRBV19 CASSSTRGAEYEQYF
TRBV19 CASSIQGRANEQFF
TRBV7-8 CASSPDKSRFGYTF
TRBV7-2 CASSPMGAGYPYEQYF
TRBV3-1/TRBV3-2 CASSLRGLGIADTQYF
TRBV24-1 CATSEQGRNEQFF
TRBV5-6 CASREMAHTEAFF
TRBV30 CACPGQRNTIYF
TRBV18 CASSPGGANTGELFF
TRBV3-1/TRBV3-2 CASSQLPDIYNSPLHF
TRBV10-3 CATTALDRNNYGYTF
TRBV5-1 CASSPTPQGAYNEQFF
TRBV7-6 CASSFQPRGGHPGDTQYF
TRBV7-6 CASSLATGNSPLHF
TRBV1 CTSSPRGGYTF
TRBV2 CASSDETDRVNQPQHF
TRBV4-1 CASSQLAGGNFGYYEQYF
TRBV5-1 CASSGTGSGNTIYF
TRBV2 CASSVMGSLYGYTF
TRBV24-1 CATSEQGKQYF
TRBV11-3 CASSLEDDRAENEQFF
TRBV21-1 CASSKASGGAEPYEQYF
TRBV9 CASSVGSTGELFF
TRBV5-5 CASSFSEVEQYF
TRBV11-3 CASSFTGGEQYF
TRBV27 CASSLSGTSVYGYTF
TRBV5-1 CASSLSGGEAGEKLFF
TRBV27 CASSFWAGGDYGYTF